This T cell receptor beta chain was obtained from a study of blood T cell repertoires in COVID-19. The overall study: The samples span acute and convalescent COVID-19 from the United States, Italy and Spain. In each case, the material was cDNA or gDNA derived from T cells, B-cell-depleted T cells, or PBMCs.

This clone has just one count. Authors' analysis steps: Reference gene primer amplification gave estimated nucleated cell counts. TCRdb's table, derived via immunoSEQ multiplex PCR, lists solely in-frame clones and lacks some. The V and J calls and clone size are taken from that table; D and trimming were inferred from the DNA. The sample lists around 400,000 clones, approximately 89% seen once, with about 2.3% in the top ten. A Seattle source enrolled patients during active infection and followed them longitudinally. Sequencing was performed on peripheral blood. This receptor was obtained from a woman aged 55-70 years with COVID-19, enrolled during active disease.

The CDR3 sequence is CASSRAGSLELFF. CDR3 DNA: TGTGCCAGCAGCCGCGCCGGGTCCCTGGAACTGTTTTTT. The genes are TRBV11-2 and TRBJ1-4, with no clear D. The V gene lost 5 bases and the J gene lost 12 bases, with 16 bases spanning the gap. CDR3 length equals 13 residues. Per the germline V gene, CDR1 is SGHAT and CDR2 is FQNNGV.